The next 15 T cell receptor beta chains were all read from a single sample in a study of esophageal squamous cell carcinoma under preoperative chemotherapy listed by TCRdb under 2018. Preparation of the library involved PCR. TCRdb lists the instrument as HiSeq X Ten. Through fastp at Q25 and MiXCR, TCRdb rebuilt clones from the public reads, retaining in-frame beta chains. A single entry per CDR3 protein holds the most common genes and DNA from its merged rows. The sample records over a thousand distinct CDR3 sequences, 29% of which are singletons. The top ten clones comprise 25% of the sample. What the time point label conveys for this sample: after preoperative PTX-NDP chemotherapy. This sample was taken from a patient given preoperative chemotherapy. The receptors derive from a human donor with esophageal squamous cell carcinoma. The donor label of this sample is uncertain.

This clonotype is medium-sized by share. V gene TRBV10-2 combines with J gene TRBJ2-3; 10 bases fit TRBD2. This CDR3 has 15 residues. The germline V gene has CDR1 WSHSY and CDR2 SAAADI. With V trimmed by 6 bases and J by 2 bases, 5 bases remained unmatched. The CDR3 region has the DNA TGCGCCAGCAGGCCTAGCGGGAGTCACACAGATACGCAGTATTTT. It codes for CASRPSGSHTDTQYF.

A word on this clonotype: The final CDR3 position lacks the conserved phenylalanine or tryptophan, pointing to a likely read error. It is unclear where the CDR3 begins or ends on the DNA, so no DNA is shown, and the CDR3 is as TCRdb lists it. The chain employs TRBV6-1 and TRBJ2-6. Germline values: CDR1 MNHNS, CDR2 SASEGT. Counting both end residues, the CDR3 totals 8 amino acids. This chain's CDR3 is CASSERTS.

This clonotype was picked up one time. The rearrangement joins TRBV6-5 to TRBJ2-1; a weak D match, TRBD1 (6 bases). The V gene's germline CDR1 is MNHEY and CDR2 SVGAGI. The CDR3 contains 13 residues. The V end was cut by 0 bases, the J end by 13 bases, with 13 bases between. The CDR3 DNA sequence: TGTGCCAGCAGTTACTCATACCTGGGGGCCCAGTTCTTC. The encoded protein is CASSYSYLGAQFF.

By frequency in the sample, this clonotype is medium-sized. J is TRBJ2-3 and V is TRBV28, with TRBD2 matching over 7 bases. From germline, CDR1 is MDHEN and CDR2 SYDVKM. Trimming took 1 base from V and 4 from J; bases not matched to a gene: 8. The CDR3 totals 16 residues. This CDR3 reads CASSLFGGGPPDTQYF. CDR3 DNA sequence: TGTGCCAGCAGTTTATTCGGGGGAGGGCCCCCAGATACGCAGTATTTT.

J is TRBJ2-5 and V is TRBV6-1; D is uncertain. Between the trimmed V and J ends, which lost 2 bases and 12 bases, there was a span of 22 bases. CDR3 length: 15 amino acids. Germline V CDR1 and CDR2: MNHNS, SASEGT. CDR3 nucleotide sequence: TGTGCCAGCAGTGAACTAGGTGACACGTCCTACGAGGAGTACTTC. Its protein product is CASSELGDTSYEEYF.

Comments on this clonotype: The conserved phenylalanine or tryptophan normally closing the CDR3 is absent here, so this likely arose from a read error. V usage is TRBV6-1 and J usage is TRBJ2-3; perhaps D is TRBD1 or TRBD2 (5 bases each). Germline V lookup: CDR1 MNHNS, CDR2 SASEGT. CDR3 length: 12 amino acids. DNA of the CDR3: TGTGCGAGCAGTGGGACGGAGGATACGCAGTATTTG. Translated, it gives CASSGTEDTQYL.

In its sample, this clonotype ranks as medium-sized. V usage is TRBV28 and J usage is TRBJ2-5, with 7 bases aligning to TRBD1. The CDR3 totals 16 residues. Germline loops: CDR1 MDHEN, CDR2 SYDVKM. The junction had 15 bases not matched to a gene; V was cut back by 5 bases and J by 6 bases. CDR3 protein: CASSQIDRDSRKTQYF. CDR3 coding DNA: TGTGCCAGCAGTCAAATCGACAGGGATTCGCGGAAGACCCAGTACTTC. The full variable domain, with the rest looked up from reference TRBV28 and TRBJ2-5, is DVKVTQSSRYLVKRTGEKVFLECVQDMDHENMFWYRQDPGLGLRLIYFSYDVKMKEKGDIPEGYSVSREKKERFSLILESASTNQTSMYLCASSQIDRDSRKTQYFGPGTRLLVL.

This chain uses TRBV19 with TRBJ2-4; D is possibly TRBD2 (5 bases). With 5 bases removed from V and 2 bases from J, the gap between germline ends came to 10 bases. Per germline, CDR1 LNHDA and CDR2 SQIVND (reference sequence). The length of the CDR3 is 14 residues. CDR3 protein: CASSPGGSKNIQYF. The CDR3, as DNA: TGTGCCAGTAGTCCAGGAGGATCCAAAAACATTCAGTACTTC.

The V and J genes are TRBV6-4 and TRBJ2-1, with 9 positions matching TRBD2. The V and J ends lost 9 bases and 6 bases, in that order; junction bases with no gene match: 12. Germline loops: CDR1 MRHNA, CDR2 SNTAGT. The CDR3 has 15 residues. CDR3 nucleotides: TGTGCCAGGGGTGATTTAGCGGGAGCCCCCAATGAGCAGTTCTTC. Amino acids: CARGDLAGAPNEQFF.

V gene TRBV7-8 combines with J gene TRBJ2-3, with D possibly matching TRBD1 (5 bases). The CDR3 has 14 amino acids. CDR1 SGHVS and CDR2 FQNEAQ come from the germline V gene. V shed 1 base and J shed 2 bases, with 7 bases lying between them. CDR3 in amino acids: CASSLGGYTDTQYF. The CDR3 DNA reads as TGTGCCAGCAGCTTAGGGGGCTACACAGATACGCAGTATTTT.

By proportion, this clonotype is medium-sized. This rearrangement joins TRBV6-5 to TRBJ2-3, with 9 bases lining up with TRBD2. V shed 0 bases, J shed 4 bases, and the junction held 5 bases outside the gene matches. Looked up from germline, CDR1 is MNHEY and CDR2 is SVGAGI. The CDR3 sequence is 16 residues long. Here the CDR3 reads CASSYSRLAGPDTQYF. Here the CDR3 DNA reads TGTGCCAGCAGTTACTCGAGGCTAGCGGGACCAGATACGCAGTATTTT.

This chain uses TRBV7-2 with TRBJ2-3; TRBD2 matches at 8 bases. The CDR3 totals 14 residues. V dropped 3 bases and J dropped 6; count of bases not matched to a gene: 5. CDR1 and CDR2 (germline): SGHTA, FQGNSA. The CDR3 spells CASSFSAGVDTQYF. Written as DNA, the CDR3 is TGTGCCAGCAGCTTCTCAGCGGGAGTTGATACGCAGTATTTT.

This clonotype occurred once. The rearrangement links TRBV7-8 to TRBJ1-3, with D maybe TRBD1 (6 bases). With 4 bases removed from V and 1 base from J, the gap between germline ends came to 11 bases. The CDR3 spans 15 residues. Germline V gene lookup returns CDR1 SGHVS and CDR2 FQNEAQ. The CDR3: CASSSIGGSGNTIYF. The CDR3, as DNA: TGTGCCAGCAGCTCAATAGGGGGGTCTGGAAACACCATATATTTT.

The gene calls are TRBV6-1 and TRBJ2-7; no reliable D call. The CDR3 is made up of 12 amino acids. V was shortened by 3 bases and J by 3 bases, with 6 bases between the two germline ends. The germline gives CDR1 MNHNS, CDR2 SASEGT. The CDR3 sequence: CASSDRYYEQYF. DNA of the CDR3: TGTGCCAGCAGTGATCGATACTACGAGCAGTACTTC.

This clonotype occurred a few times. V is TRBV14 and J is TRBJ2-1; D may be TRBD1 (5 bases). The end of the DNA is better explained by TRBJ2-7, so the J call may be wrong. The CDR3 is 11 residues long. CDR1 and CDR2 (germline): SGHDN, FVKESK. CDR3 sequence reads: CASSPGLGQYF. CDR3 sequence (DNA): TGTGCCAGCAGCCCAGGGTTAGGGCAGTACTTC.